Below are 2 T cell receptor beta chains sequenced from a single sample in a study of blood T cell repertoires in COVID-19. Data came from immunoSEQ multiplex PCR; TCRdb stores just in-frame clones and leaves some out. This sample yields 250,000 to 300,000 clones, of which roughly nine tenths are seen a single time; around 12% belongs to the top ten. Source material: peripheral blood. These TCRs come from a woman in her 30s with COVID-19, enrolled during active disease.

J is TRBJ1-2 and V is TRBV5-5; 7 bases match TRBD1. Trimming removed 5 bases from V and 5 bases from J; junction bases left unmatched: 9. Germline values: CDR1 SGHKS, CDR2 YYEKEE (reference sequence). The CDR3 extends over 14 amino acids. CDR3 residues: CASSSPGTAYGYTF. The CDR3 nucleotides are TGTGCCAGCAGTTCACCCGGGACAGCTTATGGCTACACCTTC.

This chain joins TRBV6-5 and TRBJ1-6; the D gene is possibly TRBD1 (6 bases). V lost 4 bases to trimming and J lost 7 bases, with 8 bases between them. Germline V gene data show CDR1 as MNHEY and CDR2 as SVGAGI. There are 13 residues in the CDR3. CDR3 loop: CASSWDTNSPLHF. The CDR3 region has the DNA TGTGCCAGCAGTTGGGACACCAATTCACCCCTCCACTTT.